Listed below are T cell receptor beta chains from one sample, sequenced in a study of cytomegalovirus exposure and HLA in healthy donors. Profiling relied on immunoSEQ multiplex PCR, and the TCRdb table lists in-frame clones only, not all of them. The repertoire holds more than 100,000 clones, with around nine tenths as singletons. Sequenced: PBMCs. The source is a man in his thirties or forties in good health and CMV-seronegative. The CDR3 runs from the conserved cysteine through the conserved F or W. A D gene is named only where the DNA matches it firmly. Size is stated for part of the rows, as once, few or many counts, or as a class when the clone is expanded.

V	size	J	D	length	DNA	CDR3
TRBV30	.	TRBJ2-2	TRBD2	15	TGTGCCTGGAGCACCTCCCCCGGGGGGACCGGGGAGCTGTTTTTT	CAWSTSPGGTGELFF
TRBV2	.	TRBJ2-3	TRBD2	16	TGTGCCAGCACCGAACTTAGCGGGAGGGCTGGAGATACGCAGTATTTT	CASTELSGRAGDTQYF
TRBV5-6	.	TRBJ1-1	TRBD1	14	TGTGCCAGCAGCAGACAGGGGAGTCGTACTGAAGCTTTCTTT	CASSRQGSRTEAFF
TRBV19	.	TRBJ2-5	.	13	TGTGCCAGTAGTATCGGCGGCCACGGGACCCAGTACTTC	CASSIGGHGTQYF
TRBV1	.	TRBJ2-1	.	17	TGCACCAGCAGCATTCTCTCCGGGACTAGCGGGAGGAATGAGCAGTTCTTC	CTSSILSGTSGRNEQFF
TRBV5-6	once	TRBJ1-6	TRBD1	14	TGTGCCAGCAACCTGGGACAGTCCGCTTCACCCCTCCACTTT	CASNLGQSASPLHF
TRBV9	.	TRBJ1-1	.	12	TGTGCCAGCAGTGAAACGGGAACTGAAGCTTTCTTT	CASSETGTEAFF
TRBV5-1	.	TRBJ2-1	TRBD2	16	TGCGCCAGCAGCTTGGAGGGGACTAGCGGGAGGGCCATGCAGTTCTTC	CASSLEGTSGRAMQFF
TRBV2	.	TRBJ2-3	TRBD1	14	TGTGCCAGCAGTGCAGGGGGCGGTACAGATACGCAGTATTTT	CASSAGGGTDTQYF
TRBV4-1	.	TRBJ1-3	TRBD1	15	TGCGCCAGCAGCCAAGTCGACAGGGAAGGGCACACCATATATTTT	CASSQVDREGHTIYF
TRBV7-9	few	TRBJ2-7	.	14	TGTGCCAGCAGCCGGGACTCCAAGGTCCTCGAGCAGTACTTC	CASSRDSKVLEQYF
TRBV5-1	.	TRBJ2-3	.	13	TGCGCCAGCAGCTTGGGAACTAGGGATACGCAGTATTTT	CASSLGTRDTQYF
TRBV6-6	few	TRBJ2-7	TRBD2	16	TGTGCCAGCAGTTACGGCCACGGAGCGGGAAGCTACGAGCAGTACTTC	CASSYGHGAGSYEQYF
TRBV18	.	TRBJ2-3	TRBD1	15	TGTGCCAGCTCACCACCGAGACAGGGCTCCGATACGCAGTATTTT	CASSPPRQGSDTQYF
TRBV30	.	TRBJ2-7	.	13	TGTGCCTGGACAGGGCGGTATAAGGCCGAGCAGTACTTC	CAWTGRYKAEQYF
TRBV27	once	TRBJ2-1	.	13	TGTGCCAGCAGCTTCGGGTCAGAAAATGAGCAGTTCTTC	CASSFGSENEQFF
TRBV5-6	.	TRBJ2-7	TRBD1	17	TGTGCCAGCAGCCCACTGGCACAGGGGGCTAGTGCCTACGAGCAGTACTTC	CASSPLAQGASAYEQYF
TRBV5-1	.	TRBJ1-1	.	12	TGCGCCAGCAGCGAAACCGGGTCTGAAGCTTTCTTT	CASSETGSEAFF
TRBV29-1	.	TRBJ2-5	.	12	TGCAGCCCCGGGAATGTGGGGGAGACCCAGTACTTC	CSPGNVGETQYF
TRBV30	.	TRBJ1-2	TRBD1	13	TGTGCCTGGGATGACAGGGTGTACTATGGCTACACCTTC	CAWDDRVYYGYTF
TRBV5-1	.	TRBJ2-5	TRBD1	15	TGCGCCAGCAGCTGGGTTGGCGGACAGGAAGAGACCCAGTACTTC	CASSWVGGQEETQYF
TRBV30	.	TRBJ1-5	.	15	TGTGCCTGGAGCCCTGGGGGCTTTAGCAATCAGCCCCAGCATTTT	CAWSPGGFSNQPQHF
TRBV11-2	once	TRBJ2-1	.	15	TGTGCCAGCAGCTTTTCGGGATTTGCTGGCAATGAGCAGTTCTTC	CASSFSGFAGNEQFF
TRBV4-3	few	TRBJ2-1	TRBD1	16	TGCGCCAGCAGCCAGGAATGGCCAGACAGGGGCAATGAGCAGTTCTTC	CASSQEWPDRGNEQFF
TRBV18	.	TRBJ1-5	.	14	TGTGCCAGCTCACAAGAACAGGGTGGACAGCCCCAGCATTTT	CASSQEQGGQPQHF
TRBV19	.	TRBJ1-1	.	14	TGTGCCAGTAGTACCCATGCGGGGTACACTGAAGCTTTCTTT	CASSTHAGYTEAFF
TRBV7-3	.	TRBJ1-1	.	13	TGTGCCAGCAGCTTCAGCAGGGACACTGAAGCTTTCTTT	CASSFSRDTEAFF
TRBV6-6	.	TRBJ2-1	TRBD2	16	TGTGCCAGCAGTTACCGACTAGCGGGAGTGGGCTATGAGCAGTTCTTC	CASSYRLAGVGYEQFF
TRBV10-1	.	TRBJ2-3	TRBD2	17	TGCGCCAGCAGTGAGTCAGGACTAGCGGGATACAAAGATACGCAGTATTTT	CASSESGLAGYKDTQYF
TRBV5-1	.	TRBJ1-1	.	13	TGCGCCAGCAGCTTCTCTATGAACACTGAAGCTTTCTTT	CASSFSMNTEAFF
TRBV27	.	TRBJ2-7	TRBD1	15	TGTGCCAGCACCACAGCCGGGACAGGGTCCTACGAGCAGTACTTC	CASTTAGTGSYEQYF
TRBV4-3	.	TRBJ2-7	.	16	TGCGCCAGCAGCCTCAATTCCGGGACTTTCTCCTACGAGCAGTACTTC	CASSLNSGTFSYEQYF
TRBV30	.	TRBJ2-1	TRBD2	14	TGTGCCTGGAGGCGCGGGGCGGGAGAGCTTGAGCAGTTCTTC	CAWRRGAGELEQFF